This TCR beta chain was captured by sequencing in a study of blood T cell repertoires in COVID-19. Turning to the study itself: The analysed material was cDNA or gDNA that came from T cells, B-cell-depleted T cells, or PBMCs.

The CDR3 length is 17 residues. In terms of age and location, participants ranged from roughly 18 to 89 years and lived in about 25 US areas. In assigning cohorts, the study relied on participant-reported clinical history. Using immunoSEQ multiplex PCR, the repertoire was profiled, and TCRdb retains in-frame clones only, with some absent. The sample holds roughly 250,000 clones, approximately 90% seen once. The source of this sequence is a woman aged 40 to 50 with acute COVID-19. The sequenced material came from PBMCs or T cells enriched from blood (not recorded which). V gene TRBV21-1 combines with J gene TRBJ2-7; the table's D call of TRBD1 was not tested on the DNA. TRBV21-1 is termed a pseudogene. The CDR3 loop is CASSLGQTNISPTGQYF. CDR3 sequence (DNA): TGTGCCAGCAGCCTGGGACAGACTAATATTTCTCCTACGGGGCAGTACTTC.